This TCR beta chain was identified during a study of T cells in Graves' hyperthyroidism and ophthalmopathy. Clinical symptoms, serum thyroxine and TRAb, thyroid ultrasound and orbital computed tomography together formed the diagnostic basis. Amplified TCR beta CDR3 regions derived from RNA transcripts. The study used the HTBI primer set for a first-round RT-PCR of the TCR CDR3. From the multiplex PCR reads, TCRdb called clonotypes with MiXCR, one entry per CDR3 protein. The top ten hold about 8.3% of the sample, which has about 610,000 distinct CDR3 sequences, approximately 44% seen once. This CDR3 is built from 15 residues. J lost 4 bases, V lost 5 bases, and 7 bases had no gene match. Study outcomes and limitations: Also found in blood were most expanded thyroid clonotypes above 0.001.

In regard to this clonotype: Its antigen is as yet unknown.

Sequenced material: peripheral blood or thyroid tissue (not recorded which). The sequence came from a woman in her late teens or twenties with Graves' hyperthyroidism. The chain couples TRBV12-3 or TRBV12-4 to TRBJ1-2; TRBD1 aligns across 10 bases. The CDR3 protein is CASSPRDRGGYGYTF. In DNA form, the CDR3 reads TGTGCCAGCAGTCCCCGGGACAGGGGAGGCTATGGCTACACCTTC.